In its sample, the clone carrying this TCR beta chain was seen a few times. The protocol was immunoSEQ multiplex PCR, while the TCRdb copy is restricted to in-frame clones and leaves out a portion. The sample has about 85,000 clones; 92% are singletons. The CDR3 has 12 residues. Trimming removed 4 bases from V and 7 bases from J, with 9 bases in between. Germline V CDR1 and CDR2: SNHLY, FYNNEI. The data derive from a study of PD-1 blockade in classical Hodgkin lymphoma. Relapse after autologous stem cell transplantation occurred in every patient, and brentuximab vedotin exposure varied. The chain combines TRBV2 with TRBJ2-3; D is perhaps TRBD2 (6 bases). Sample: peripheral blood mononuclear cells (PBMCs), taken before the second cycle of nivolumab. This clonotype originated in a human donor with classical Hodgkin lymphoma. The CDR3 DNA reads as TGTGCCAGCAGTGGGGACTCGCATACGCAGTATTTT. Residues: CASSGDSHTQYF.